These 21 T cell receptor beta chains share one sample of origin, sequenced in a study of blood T cell repertoires in COVID-19. The data were produced by immunoSEQ multiplex PCR, yet TCRdb's version contains in-frame clones alone and is incomplete. The sample lists approximately 260,000 clones, 70% to 85% occurring once. The sample comprised peripheral blood. All receptors come from an elderly woman with active or convalescent COVID-19.

The CDR3 loop reads CASRTADRSNQPQHF. CDR3 in DNA: TGTGCCAGTAGAACGGCGGACAGAAGTAATCAGCCCCAGCATTTT. This chain links TRBV19 with TRBJ1-5, with D perhaps TRBD1 (6 bases). CDR3 length: 15 amino acids. Trimming took off 6 bases at V and 4 bases at J, with 16 bases between the two ends. Per germline, CDR1 LNHDA and CDR2 SQIVND (reference sequence). Full variable domain (rest looked up from reference TRBV19 and TRBJ1-5): DGGITQSPKYLFRKEGQNVTLSCEQNLNHDAMYWYRQDPGQGLRLIYYSQIVNDFQKGDIAEGYSVSREKKESFPLTVTSAQKNPTAFYLCASRTADRSNQPQHFGDGTRLSIL.

The rearrangement joins TRBV19 to TRBJ1-2; 7 bases align to TRBD1. V gave up 5 bases and J gave up 6 bases; unmatched junction bases: 9. CDR3 length: 14 amino acids. Germline values: CDR1 LNHDA, CDR2 SQIVND (reference sequence). This chain's CDR3 is CASSFLGQADGYTF. The CDR3, as DNA: TGTGCCAGTAGTTTCCTCGGACAGGCTGATGGCTACACCTTC.

This chain connects TRBV2 to TRBJ1-4; D is uncertain. This CDR3 contains 13 residues. V lost 2 bases, J lost 10 bases, and 11 bases lay in between. Germline V gives CDR1 SNHLY, CDR2 FYNNEI. The CDR3 sequence: CASSEWSSPKLFF. In nucleotides, the CDR3 is TGTGCCAGCAGTGAATGGAGCAGCCCAAAACTGTTTTTT.

The sample holds one count of this clone. The V call is TRBV28, the J call TRBJ2-7; maybe TRBD1 (5 bases). CDR3 length: 12 residues. V was shortened by 6 bases and J by 3 bases, with 9 bases between the two germline ends. Germline CDR1 reads MDHEN; CDR2 reads SYDVKM. CDR3 nucleotide sequence: TGTGCCAGCAGAGCAACAGGCTACGAGCAGTACTTC. This codes for CASRATGYEQYF.

This chain uses TRBV2 with TRBJ2-2; 16 nucleotides line up with TRBD2. The V gene end was trimmed by 6 bases and the J gene end by 5 bases; junction bases not matched to a gene: 6. This CDR3 is 17 amino acids long. In germline, CDR1 is SNHLY, CDR2 FYNNEI. CDR3 sequence reads: CASSGTSGRVGTGELFF. The DNA for the CDR3 is TGTGCCAGCAGCGGGACTAGCGGGAGGGTAGGGACCGGGGAGCTGTTTTTT.

The genes are TRBV5-6 and TRBJ2-3; 8 bases agree with TRBD2. V shed 4 bases, J shed 4 bases, and the junction held 8 bases outside the gene matches. Germline V gives CDR1 SGHDT, CDR2 YYEEEE. The CDR3 length is 15 residues. This CDR3 reads CASSRGGILADTQYF. Written as DNA, the CDR3 is TGTGCCAGCAGCCGGGGGGGCATCCTCGCAGATACGCAGTATTTT.

This clone came up a few times. The J gene is TRBJ2-7, the V gene TRBV19; 7 positions match TRBD2. Trimming cost V 6 bases and J 1 base; bases outside gene matches: 6. CDR3 length: 14 amino acids. Per germline, CDR1 LNHDA and CDR2 SQIVND (reference sequence). The CDR3 loop is CASSQRGSSYEQYF. The CDR3 coding sequence is TGTGCCAGTAGCCAGCGCGGGAGTTCCTACGAGCAGTACTTC.

The CDR3 coding sequence is TGTGCCAGCACAGGGGCGCCCACCTACGAGCAGTACTTC. Its protein is CASTGAPTYEQYF. This chain uses TRBV28 with TRBJ2-7; possibly TRBD1 for D (6 bases). V was trimmed by 7 bases and J by 2 bases, leaving 12 bases between them. The germline gives CDR1 MDHEN, CDR2 SYDVKM. The CDR3 extends over 13 amino acids.

This clone was counted a few times. V usage is TRBV24-1 and J usage is TRBJ2-5; 7 bases map to TRBD2. CDR3 size: 15 residues. V was clipped by 6 bases and J by 5 bases; unmatched bases: 11. In germline, CDR1 is KGHDR, CDR2 SFDVKD. CDR3 in amino acids: CATSSSGRTGETQYF. The CDR3 nucleotides read TGTGCCACCAGTAGTAGCGGGCGGACGGGGGAGACCCAGTACTTC.

CDR3: CASSLEPGAEQYF. CDR3 nucleotide sequence: TGTGCCAGCAGCTTAGAGCCGGGTGCGGAGCAGTACTTC. The chain carries TRBV11-2 and TRBJ2-7; D call uncertain. This CDR3 spans 13 amino acids. Germline V gives CDR1 SGHAT, CDR2 FQNNGV. Trimming pared 0 bases from V and 7 bases from J, leaving 10 bases between. The full variable domain, rest sourced from reference TRBV11-2 and TRBJ2-7, is EAGVAQSPRYKIIEKRQSVAFWCNPISGHATLYWYQQILGQGPKLLIQFQNNGVVDDSQLPKDRFSAERLKGVDSTLKIQPAKLEDSAVYLCASSLEPGAEQYFGPGTRLTVT.

This sequence joins TRBV3-1 (or the pseudogene TRBV3-2) and TRBJ1-2; no clear D gene. The CDR3 extends over 13 amino acids. Deletions cut 2 bases from V and 2 bases from J, with 6 bases between. CDR1 is LGHDT and CDR2 is YNNKEL in the germline V gene (reference sequence). CDR3 protein: CASSQLANYGYTF. As DNA, the CDR3 is TGTGCCAGCAGCCAATTAGCAAACTATGGCTACACCTTC.

The chain links TRBV6-5 to TRBJ1-4, with 7 bases that match TRBD1. Germline CDR1 and CDR2: MNHEY and SVGAGI. This CDR3 is built from 15 residues. V lost 6 bases, J lost 6 bases, and 10 bases stayed unmatched. The CDR3 protein is CASSPDRRIYEKLFF. CDR3 sequence (DNA): TGTGCCAGCAGCCCGGACAGGCGGATTTATGAAAAACTGTTTTTT.

This clone has a handful of counts. The rearrangement joins TRBV2 to TRBJ1-4; no clear D. This CDR3 is 14 amino acids long. Germline CDR1 is SNHLY and CDR2 is FYNNEI. V was clipped by 6 bases and J by 5 bases, with 13 bases between them. CDR3 bases: TGTGCCAGCAGCGGAACAACAGAAAATGAAAAACTGTTTTTT. The encoded protein is CASSGTTENEKLFF. Complete variable domain (other parts from reference TRBV2 and TRBJ1-4): EPEVTQTPSHQVTQMGQEVILRCVPISNHLYFYWYRQILGQKVEFLVSFYNNEISEKSEIFDDQFSVERPDGSNFTLKIRSTKLEDSAMYFCASSGTTENEKLFFGSGTQLSVL.

This chain uses TRBV7-9 with TRBJ1-2; tentative D call: TRBD1 (5 bases). CDR3 length equals 15 residues. V dropped 1 base and J dropped 7 bases, with 16 bases sitting between them. Germline CDR1 SEHNR, CDR2 FQNEAQ (reference sequence). The CDR3 region is CASSLGYATRGGYTF. CDR3 bases: TGTGCCAGCAGCTTAGGGTATGCGACAAGGGGTGGCTACACCTTC.

This rearrangement joins TRBV28 to TRBJ2-1; D might be TRBD1 (6 bases). Germline V gene lookup returns CDR1 MDHEN and CDR2 SYDVKM. CDR3 length: 15 residues. Trimming removed 2 bases from V and 4 bases from J, with 12 bases in between. The CDR3 loop reads CASSLRAGVYNEQFF. The CDR3 DNA reads TGTGCCAGCAGTTTAAGGGCAGGGGTATACAATGAGCAGTTCTTC.

Concerning this clone: This sample includes further DNA sequences coding for the same CDR3. V usage is TRBV5-1 and J usage is TRBJ1-3, with D possibly matching TRBD1 (6 bases). The V gene's germline CDR1 is SGHRS and CDR2 YFSETQ. Trimming removed 7 bases at V and 0 bases at J, with 11 bases between. This CDR3 spans 14 amino acids. The CDR3 spells CASSQGSSGNTIYF. The CDR3 DNA reads as TGCGCCAGCTCACAGGGATCCTCTGGAAACACCATATATTTT.

The chain has TRBV13 and TRBJ2-5, with 7 nucleotides matching TRBD1. The V gene end was trimmed by 1 base and the J gene end by 6 bases; junction bases not matched to a gene: 8. The CDR3 is 15 amino acids. CDR1 and CDR2 (germline): PRHDT, FYEKMQ (reference sequence). CDR3: CASSLAGGPQKTQYF. The CDR3 nucleotides read TGTGCCAGCAGCTTAGCAGGGGGACCCCAGAAGACCCAGTACTTC. The full variable domain, its missing parts supplied by reference TRBV13 and TRBJ2-5, is AAGVIQSPRHLIKEKRETATLKCYPIPRHDTVYWYQQGPGQDPQFLISFYEKMQSDKGSIPDRFSAQQFSDYHSELNMSSLELGDSALYFCASSLAGGPQKTQYFGPGTRLLVL.

The chain joins TRBV19 to TRBJ2-1; 10 nucleotides align to TRBD1. V trimming: 5 bases; J trimming: 7 bases; junction bases outside the gene matches: 11. In germline, CDR1 is LNHDA, CDR2 SQIVND (reference sequence). This CDR3 is built from 16 residues. The CDR3 DNA is TGTGCCAGTAGTTCTCGGGACAGGGGAAGAGGAAATGAGCAGTTCTTC. The encoded protein is CASSSRDRGRGNEQFF.

The chain employs TRBV6-5 and TRBJ1-5, with unresolved D. The CDR3 covers 15 residues. V lost 7 bases to trimming and J lost 4 bases, with 17 bases between them. CDR1 is MNHEY, CDR2 SVGAGI, per germline. CDR3 in amino acids: CASTMGPVLNQPQHF. DNA for the CDR3: TGTGCCAGCACCATGGGCCCAGTCCTTAATCAGCCCCAGCATTTT.

The V gene is TRBV19, the J gene TRBJ1-1, with 9 bases aligning to TRBD1. The ends lost 7 bases at V and 5 bases at J; junction bases unmatched: 11. The CDR3 has 15 residues. CDR1 LNHDA and CDR2 SQIVND come from the germline V gene (reference sequence). The CDR3 loop is CASTPPGQGRTEAFF. The CDR3 DNA is TGTGCCAGTACCCCCCCGGGACAGGGTAGGACTGAAGCTTTCTTT.

The chain combines TRBV7-9 with TRBJ2-1; D may be TRBD1 (6 bases). The CDR3 covers 14 residues. Looked up from germline, CDR1 is SEHNR and CDR2 is FQNEAQ (reference sequence). Trimming pared 5 bases from V and 7 bases from J, leaving 15 bases between. The CDR3: CASSIRGFGNEQFF. The DNA of the CDR3 is TGTGCCAGCAGCATCAGGGGATTCGGGAATGAGCAGTTCTTC.